This entry lists 22 T cell receptor beta chains sequenced from one sample in a study of blood T cell repertoires in COVID-19 (dated by TCRdb to 2020 to 2022). The protocol used for the library was the immunoSEQ multiplex PCR assay. TCRdb took over this immuneACCESS table, retaining in-frame rearrangements with V and J assigned. Such tables are incomplete; in checked studies, under half of the missing clones stem from an unresolved V gene, and the remainder is unexplained. This sample comprises 81,000 or so clones, 89% of them detected only once. About 12% of the sample is taken by the ten largest. Sequencing input: peripheral blood. The receptors were gathered from a man between 65 and 79 years old with active or convalescent COVID-19.

This chain links TRBV3-1 (or the pseudogene TRBV3-2) with TRBJ1-1; D not certain. V lost 1 base and J lost 3, with 9 bases in between. CDR3 length: 14 residues. CDR1 LGHDT and CDR2 YNNKEL come from the germline V gene (reference sequence). The CDR3 bases are TGTGCCAGCAGCCAAGGGAGGAGGGACACTGAAGCTTTCTTT. Its protein product is CASSQGRRDTEAFF.

The V call is TRBV6-5, the J call TRBJ1-3, with unresolved D. The germline gives CDR1 MNHEY, CDR2 SVGAGI. V gave up 5 bases and J gave up 4 bases, with 15 bases separating them. CDR3 length: 15 amino acids. The CDR3 is CASSRSRAVGNTIYF. The CDR3 bases are TGTGCCAGCAGTCGCTCGAGGGCAGTAGGAAACACCATATATTTT.

The genes are TRBV6-5 and TRBJ1-1; no firm D call. This CDR3 spans 13 amino acids. From germline, CDR1 is MNHEY and CDR2 SVGAGI. Trimming pared 2 bases from V and 0 bases from J, leaving 4 bases between. The CDR3 DNA is TGTGCCAGCAGTTACAGCCTGAACACTGAAGCTTTCTTT. Protein sequence: CASSYSLNTEAFF.

V and J are TRBV18 and TRBJ1-2; 9 positions match TRBD1. J lost 4 bases, V lost 5 bases, and 8 bases had no gene match. CDR3 length: 15 residues. Germline V gives CDR1 KGHSH, CDR2 LQKENI. CDR3: CASSFTGGSGYGYTF. CDR3 nucleotide sequence: TGTGCCAGCTCATTCACAGGGGGCAGCGGCTATGGCTACACCTTC.

This clone appeared once. The V call is TRBV7-2, the J call TRBJ2-3, with 16 bases that match TRBD2. The CDR3 covers 16 residues. The junction had 5 bases not matched to a gene; V was cut back by 3 bases and J by 8 bases. Germline lookup yields CDR1 SGHTA and CDR2 FQGNSA. The CDR3 DNA follows: TGTGCCAGCAGCTTGGGACTAGCGGGGGGGCCTGGTACGCAGTATTTT. Protein product: CASSLGLAGGPGTQYF.

This clone has just one count. J is TRBJ1-6 and V is TRBV28; unclear D gene. Germline CDR1 MDHEN, CDR2 SYDVKM. The CDR3 totals 13 residues. V shed 5 bases and J shed 9 bases, with 11 bases lying between them. The CDR3 is CASSPGGSSPLHF. CDR3 DNA: TGTGCCAGCAGTCCCGGCGGCAGTTCACCCCTCCACTTT. Full variable domain (rest looked up from reference TRBV28 and TRBJ1-6): DVKVTQSSRYLVKRTGEKVFLECVQDMDHENMFWYRQDPGLGLRLIYFSYDVKMKEKGDIPEGYSVSREKKERFSLILESASTNQTSMYLCASSPGGSSPLHFGNGTRLTVT.

As concerns this clone: Other DNA sequences within the sample encode an identical CDR3. The rearrangement links TRBV18 to TRBJ1-4; D may be TRBD1 (5 bases). V dropped 3 bases and J dropped 5 bases, with 7 bases sitting between them. The CDR3 extends over 13 amino acids. Per the germline V gene, CDR1 is KGHSH and CDR2 is LQKENI. CDR3 DNA sequence: TGTGCCAGCTCACCGGGACTGAATGAAAAACTGTTTTTT. Encoded protein: CASSPGLNEKLFF.

The rearrangement uses TRBV4-3 and TRBJ1-6; 7 bases are a match to TRBD1. Germline V gene data show CDR1 as LGHNA and CDR2 as YSLEER. With V trimmed by 6 bases and J by 11 bases, 10 bases remained unmatched. The CDR3 spans 14 residues. The CDR3 nucleotides read TGCGCCAGCAGTCGCACCGCAGGGACAGCACCCCTCCACTTT. Protein: CASSRTAGTAPLHF.

The chain links TRBV30 to TRBJ1-2, with TRBD1 as a possible D gene (5 bases). Germline assignment: CDR1 GTSNPN and CDR2 SVGIG (reference sequence). This CDR3 spans 14 amino acids. The V end lost 1 base, the J end lost 0 bases, and 9 bases lay between the germline ends. CDR3: CAWSGGGTNYGYTF. CDR3 DNA sequence: TGTGCCTGGAGTGGGGGGGGTACTAACTATGGCTACACCTTC.

The chain has TRBV11-2 and TRBJ1-1, with a weak D call TRBD1 (5 bases). This CDR3 contains 15 residues. Trimming shortened V by 6 bases and J by 3 bases, and 17 bases separated the two germline ends. CDR1 and CDR2 from the germline V gene are SGHAT and FQNNGV. This CDR3 reads CASRTLRGFYTEAFF. DNA for the CDR3: TGTGCCAGCAGAACCCTTCGGGGGTTCTACACTGAAGCTTTCTTT. The variable domain in full, completed from reference TRBV11-2 and TRBJ1-1, reads EAGVAQSPRYKIIEKRQSVAFWCNPISGHATLYWYQQILGQGPKLLIQFQNNGVVDDSQLPKDRFSAERLKGVDSTLKIQPAKLEDSAVYLCASRTLRGFYTEAFFGQGTRLTVV.

J is TRBJ2-5 and V is TRBV18, with 10 bases aligning to TRBD1. The ends lost 5 bases at V and 2 bases at J; junction bases unmatched: 5. CDR3 length equals 15 residues. CDR1 KGHSH and CDR2 LQKENI come from the germline V gene. CDR3 residues: CASSSDRGHQETQYF. For the CDR3, the DNA is TGTGCCAGCTCATCTGACAGGGGGCATCAAGAGACCCAGTACTTC.

This clone is a singleton in its sample. The CDR3 loop is CASSSGPSGAFF. CDR3 coding DNA: TGTGCCAGCAGTTCGGGCCCTTCGGGGGCTTTCTTT. The rearrangement uses TRBV12-3 or TRBV12-4 and TRBJ1-1; D is unclear. The V end lost 4 bases, the J end lost 11 bases, and 14 bases lay between the germline ends. The CDR3 extends over 12 amino acids.

Only one count was recorded for this clone. The genes are TRBV27 and TRBJ1-4, with TRBD1 matching 8 bases. The junction had 10 bases not matched to a gene; V was cut back by 7 bases and J by 0 bases. CDR1 is MNHEY, CDR2 SMNVEV, per germline (reference sequence). The CDR3 has 17 residues. CDR3 coding DNA: TGTGCCAGCACTTCCCGGACAGGGCTTTCAACTAATGAAAAACTGTTTTTT. As protein: CASTSRTGLSTNEKLFF.

The V and J genes are TRBV24-1 and TRBJ2-2, with 10 bases aligning to TRBD1. Germline lookup yields CDR1 KGHDR and CDR2 SFDVKD. With V trimmed by 10 bases and J by 2 bases, 12 bases remained unmatched. The CDR3 runs to 17 residues. In nucleotides, the CDR3 is TGTGCCACTCAGATAGCCGGGACAGGGGTAAACACCGGGGAGCTGTTTTTT. This translates into CATQIAGTGVNTGELFF.

This clone was seen only a few times. The V call is TRBV27, the J call TRBJ1-2; D is possibly TRBD1 (5 bases). Germline CDR1 reads MNHEY; CDR2 reads SMNVEV (reference sequence). CDR3 size: 14 residues. The V end was cut by 6 bases, the J end by 7 bases, with 18 bases between. CDR3 in amino acids: CASSFSEGRSGYTF. The CDR3, as DNA: TGTGCCAGCAGCTTCTCGGAGGGGCGGTCTGGCTACACCTTC.

The chain employs TRBV3-1 (or the pseudogene TRBV3-2) and TRBJ2-2; 8 positions match TRBD1. Germline V gene lookup returns CDR1 LGHDT and CDR2 YNNKEL (reference sequence). Unmatched junction bases numbered 15, after V lost 2 bases and J lost 4 bases. The CDR3 runs 19 residues. Written as DNA, the CDR3 is TGTGCCAGCAGCCAACCCTACCTTTGGGGACAGGTCCTCACCGGGGAGCTGTTTTTT. Translating gives CASSQPYLWGQVLTGELFF.

This clone was seen only a few times. This rearrangement joins TRBV18 to TRBJ1-2, with a weak D call TRBD1 (5 bases). The CDR3 covers 14 residues. Germline V gives CDR1 KGHSH, CDR2 LQKENI. V was pared by 2 bases and J by 8 bases, with 15 bases between. CDR3 sequence reads: CASSPLGRAEGYTF. CDR3 sequence (DNA): TGTGCCAGCTCACCATTGGGCAGGGCAGAGGGCTACACCTTC. Using reference TRBV18 and TRBJ1-2 for the parts outside the CDR3, the full variable domain is NAGVMQNPRHLVRRRGQEARLRCSPMKGHSHVYWYRQLPEEGLKFMVYLQKENIIDESGMPKERFSAEFPKEGPSILRIQQVVRGDSAAYFCASSPLGRAEGYTFGSGTRLTVV.

The V call is TRBV7-2, the J call TRBJ1-4, with unresolved D. Germline loops: CDR1 SGHTA, CDR2 FQGNSA. Trimming pared 5 bases from V and 1 base from J, leaving 11 bases between. The CDR3 is made up of 15 amino acids. The CDR3 DNA reads as TGTGCCAGCAGCCATAGTTCTGGAACTAATGAAAAACTGTTTTTT. This codes for CASSHSSGTNEKLFF. The full variable domain, with the rest looked up from reference TRBV7-2 and TRBJ1-4, is GAGVSQSPSNKVTEKGKDVELRCDPISGHTALYWYRQSLGQGLEFLIYFQGNSAPDKSGLPSDRFSAERTGGSVSTLTIQRTQQEDSAVYLCASSHSSGTNEKLFFGSGTQLSVL.

This chain uses TRBV30 with TRBJ1-1; 7 bases map to TRBD1. V trimming: 4 bases; J trimming: 3 bases; junction bases outside the gene matches: 5. The germline V gene encodes CDR1 GTSNPN and CDR2 SVGIG (reference sequence). This CDR3 contains 13 residues. As DNA, the CDR3 is TGTGCCTGGACCGACAGGGTTGACACTGAAGCTTTCTTT. This gives the protein CAWTDRVDTEAFF.

The chain combines TRBV30 with TRBJ1-1; D is unclear. The CDR3 sequence is 15 residues long. Germline CDR1 and CDR2: GTSNPN and SVGIG (reference sequence). Deletions cut 5 bases from V and 1 base from J, with 17 bases between. As DNA, the CDR3 is TGTGCCTGGCAATCCGGGGAAAATCGGAACACTGAAGCTTTCTTT. Protein sequence: CAWQSGENRNTEAFF.

The chain carries TRBV4-1 and TRBJ2-3; TRBD2 agrees at 9 bases. The trim removed 3 bases at V and 5 bases at J, leaving 12 bases unmatched. In germline, CDR1 is MGHRA, CDR2 YSYEKL. CDR3 length: 17 residues. Here the CDR3 DNA reads TGCGCCAGCAGCCAGCCTAGCGGCGGGGGGGCAGGAGATACGCAGTATTTT. Its translation is CASSQPSGGGAGDTQYF.

About this clone itself: Sequence at one end of the junction differs from germline and may be a read error. The chain joins TRBV3-1 (or the pseudogene TRBV3-2) to TRBJ2-7; 7 bases are shared with TRBD1. CDR1 LGHDT and CDR2 YNNKEL come from the germline V gene (reference sequence). CDR3 length equals 12 residues. CDR3 DNA sequence: TGTGCCAGCAGCCGAACCGACAGGGAACGGAGGTTC. Translating it yields CASSRTDRERRF.